This T cell receptor (beta chain) was recovered during a study of cytomegalovirus exposure and HLA in healthy donors. Germline loops: CDR1 MGHRA, CDR2 YSYEKL. V lost 5 bases to trimming and J lost 5 bases, with 10 bases between them. The CDR3 runs to 13 residues. A word on this clone: Its specificity is unknown.

The PCR made use of 60 Vbeta and 13 Jbeta primers. TCRdb's table, derived via immunoSEQ multiplex PCR, lists solely in-frame clones and lacks some. Across approximately 210,000 clones, the top ten clones capture under 1% of the sample. Study-wide findings and caveats: TCR beta sequences reportedly predicted most subjects' HLA-A and HLA-B alleles accurately. Altogether, 160 or so TCR beta chains were recorded as cytomegalovirus-associated. Other equally common chains were less clonally expanded than HLA-associated TCR beta chains, a later analysis showed.

The sequenced sample was PBMCs. The clonotype originates from a woman under 40 in good health and CMV-seropositive. V usage is TRBV4-1 and J usage is TRBJ2-1, with D uncertain. The CDR3: CASSVAPHNEQFF. The CDR3 DNA is TGCGCCAGCAGCGTAGCCCCACACAATGAGCAGTTCTTC.